This passage covers 8 T cell receptor beta chains from one sample sequenced in a study of T cell responses to AZD1222 COVID-19 vaccine. Method: immunoSEQ multiplex PCR; TCRdb's copy keeps in-frame clones and lacks some. The sample yields roughly 200,000 clones, 85% to 95% seen once. The sample consisted of peripheral blood, taken on day 0 of MenACWY control vaccination. The receptors derive from an adult in good health.

This rearrangement joins TRBV11-2 to TRBJ1-1; D gene unclear. The CDR3 totals 13 residues. Trimming took 1 base from V and 0 from J, leaving 3 bases between them. From germline, CDR1 is SGHAT and CDR2 FQNNGV. The CDR3 nucleotides are TGTGCCAGCAGCTTAGGGATGAACACTGAAGCTTTCTTT. It codes for CASSLGMNTEAFF. Looking up the rest from reference TRBV11-2 and TRBJ1-1 gives the full variable domain: EAGVAQSPRYKIIEKRQSVAFWCNPISGHATLYWYQQILGQGPKLLIQFQNNGVVDDSQLPKDRFSAERLKGVDSTLKIQPAKLEDSAVYLCASSLGMNTEAFFGQGTRLTVV.

The chain joins TRBV4-2 to TRBJ2-7; 9 bases align to TRBD2. V gave up 5 bases and J gave up 2 bases; unmatched junction bases: 7. Germline CDR1 LGHNA, CDR2 YNFKEQ. There are 15 residues in the CDR3. The DNA of the CDR3 is TGTGCCAGCAGCTTTAGCGGGGGAGACCCCTACGAGCAGTACTTC. Translated, it gives CASSFSGGDPYEQYF.

The chain carries TRBV9 and TRBJ2-4, with 12 bases identical to TRBD1. The J segment lost 1 base and the V segment lost 0 bases, leaving 8 bases of the junction unmatched. Germline V gene sequence: CDR1 SGDLS, CDR2 YYNGEE. This CDR3 has 19 amino acids. CDR3 in DNA: TGTGCCAGCAGCGTAGAAGGGACAGGGGGCGATCGGGCCAAAAACATTCAGTACTTC. This gives the protein CASSVEGTGGDRAKNIQYF.

V and J are TRBV5-4 and TRBJ2-1; D might be TRBD2 (5 bases). The length of the CDR3 is 13 residues. Trimming pared 0 bases from V and 7 bases from J, leaving 8 bases between. The V gene's germline CDR1 is SGHNT and CDR2 YYREEE (reference sequence). The CDR3 protein is CASSLGRVNEQFF. Written as DNA, the CDR3 is TGTGCCAGCAGCTTGGGGCGGGTAAATGAGCAGTTCTTC.

The chain recombines TRBV7-9 with TRBJ1-4, with D unresolved. CDR1 SEHNR and CDR2 FQNEAQ come from the germline V gene (reference sequence). The CDR3 has 14 amino acids. The V and J ends lost 2 bases and 6 bases respectively, with 10 bases between them. CDR3 DNA sequence: TGTGCCAGCAGCTTAAGTCGAGACCATGAAAAACTGTTTTTT. Protein sequence: CASSLSRDHEKLFF.

CDR3 amino acids: CASRWTGGGKLFF. The DNA of the CDR3 is TGTGCCAGCCGATGGACAGGGGGGGGAAAACTGTTTTTT. The chain combines TRBV6-5 with TRBJ1-4; 10 bases match TRBD1. The CDR3 has 13 amino acids. Per the germline V gene, CDR1 is MNHEY and CDR2 is SVGAGI. The V segment lost 8 bases and the J segment 10 bases; nucleotides outside the gene matches: 7.

The chain joins TRBV5-6 to TRBJ2-1; a possible D gene is TRBD1 (6 bases). Trimming pared 2 bases from V and 7 bases from J, leaving 16 bases between. Germline V gene lookup returns CDR1 SGHDT and CDR2 YYEEEE. This CDR3 contains 15 residues. The CDR3 DNA is TGTGCCAGCAGCTTCAGGGGTACCAAGTCAAATGAGCAGTTCTTC. Protein: CASSFRGTKSNEQFF.

The chain combines TRBV6-6 with TRBJ1-1; no definite D call. The germline V and J ends were trimmed by 8 bases and 1 base, with 11 bases remaining between them. The germline V gene encodes CDR1 MNHNY and CDR2 SVGAGI (reference sequence). The CDR3 has 13 residues. The CDR3 loop reads CASEPGRNTEAFF. In nucleotides, the CDR3 is TGTGCCAGCGAGCCCGGTAGGAACACTGAAGCTTTCTTT.